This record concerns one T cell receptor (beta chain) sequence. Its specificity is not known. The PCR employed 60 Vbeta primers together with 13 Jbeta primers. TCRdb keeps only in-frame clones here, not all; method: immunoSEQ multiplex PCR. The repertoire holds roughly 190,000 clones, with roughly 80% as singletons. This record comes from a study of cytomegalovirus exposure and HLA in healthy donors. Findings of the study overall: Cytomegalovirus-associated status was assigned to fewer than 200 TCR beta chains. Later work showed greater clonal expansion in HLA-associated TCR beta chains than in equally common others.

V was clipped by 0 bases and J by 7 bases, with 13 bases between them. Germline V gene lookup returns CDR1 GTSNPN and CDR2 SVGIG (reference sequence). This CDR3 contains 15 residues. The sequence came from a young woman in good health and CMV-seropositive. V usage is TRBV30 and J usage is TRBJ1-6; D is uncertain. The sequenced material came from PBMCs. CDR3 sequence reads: CAWSVNEPGNSPLHF. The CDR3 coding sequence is TGTGCCTGGAGTGTCAACGAACCGGGGAATTCACCCCTCCACTTT.